This T cell receptor (beta chain) was obtained from a study of human T cells and chemical hapten exposure (dated by TCRdb to about 2021). About the full investigation: For sensitization, 2% DPC in acetone was applied to a 2 cm by 2 cm area of upper inner arm skin. For TCR sequencing, blood came from 25 to 35 alopecia patients at anywhere from one to four time points (pre-sensitization, 2, 6 and 24 weeks). The mostly female patient cohort included alopecia areata with under or over 50% scalp involvement, alopecia totalis and alopecia universalis. Patient blood was sampled pre-sensitization (week 0) and at 2, 6 and about 24 weeks after DPC sensitization. Weekly therapeutic DPC doses were additionally applied to the scalp of patients throughout the approximately 23-week study period. Patch tests used Finn chambers with 0.01% DPC on the upper back, scored after 6 days by International Contact Dermatitis Research Group standards. The study tracked peripheral blood TCR repertoire changes in vivo during primary and secondary sensitization to the hapten diphenylcyclopropenone (DPC) in alopecia patients. Libraries were pooled for sequencing, and per-sample TCR yields varied mainly because of small differences in library volumes within the pool.

V trim: 7 bases; J trim: 4 bases; unmatched bases: 10. Looking up the germline V gene yields CDR1 SGHDN and CDR2 FVKESK. The CDR3 contains 15 residues, cysteine and phenylalanine counted. Kept here is only the CDR3 DNA, which spans 45 bases and is read in frame from base 1. Concerning this clonotype itself: It has no known antigen specificity. A clone one base away is much larger, so this may be a read error.

Library creation used RACE. Sequencing instrument: NextSeq 500. Library preparation attached unique molecular identifiers to individual cDNA molecules for quantitative, reproducible TCR counting. Each blood RNA sample was used to sequence both TCR alpha and TCR beta chains. The study's own analysis went as follows. A median of roughly 98,000 TCRs per sample was observed, with a range of roughly 23,224 to 700,000. V, J and CDR3 annotation of the TCR reads was carried out using the Decombinator software suite. Every sample was subsampled to the same number of TCRs (28,000) for the PS versus PT1 abundance plots. TCRs were defined as expanded if absent before sensitization and observed at least eight times at the 2-week time point. TCRdb reprocessing: public reads trimmed at Q25 with fastp, clones called with MiXCR, in-frame beta chains kept. Here each entry gathers all rows of one CDR3 protein and keeps the most common genes and DNA. For this entry, the V and J calls and clone size follow TCRdb and not the study's own pipeline. Within this sample are over 75,000 distinct CDR3 sequences, with roughly 7.6% of them counted one time only. Roughly 1.4% of the sample is taken by the ten largest.

The time point tag for this specimen amounts to: patch test 1, 2 weeks after DPC sensitization. Per the publication, the treatment or condition label means: therapeutic diphenylcyclopropenone sensitization with weekly scalp DPC. At each patch-test visit, blood was drawn before the patch test was applied. Eligible patients were aged 18 to 70, diagnosed with alopecia, deemed suitable for DPC therapy, and excluded if pregnant. Total RNA was extracted from unfractionated whole blood that had been collected in Tempus Blood RNA tubes. Broader findings and caveats from the paper: Patch test score was positively correlated with the number of PT1 expanded TCRs, with significance at thresholds 8, 16 and 32 but not at 4. Alopecia, a presumed autoimmune disease, was present in all patients, so the immune response of the patients might differ from that of healthy individuals. Compared with pre-sensitization or healthy control sets, expanded TCRs formed significantly more large CDR3 similarity clusters, which is consistent with antigen-driven responses. DPC sensitization did not change how many TCRs were above 1 in 1000 frequency, and no evidence was found of alterations in global repertoire structure. Repeated subsampling changed both the strength of the expansion versus patch-test correlation and the threshold at which that correlation became significant.

The chain is assembled from TRBV14 and TRBJ1-2; TRBD1 lines up with 9 middle nucleotides. Source: whole blood, taken in connection with sensitization to the hapten diphenylcyclopropenone (DPC). The source of this sequence is a woman in her twenties or thirties with alopecia areata. Some clones in this sample may be carry-over from other donors' samples. The nucleotide sequence reads as follows: TGTGCCAGCAACCATGGGACAGGGATTATCTATGGCTACACCTTC. Translated, it reads CASNHGTGIIYGYTF.